Listed below are T cell receptor beta chains from one sample, sequenced in a study of T-cell reconstitution after alpha-beta-depleted transplantation in children. MiXCR, applied by TCRdb to the PCR reads, yields one record per CDR3 protein. Of fewer than 250,000 distinct CDR3 sequences listed, roughly a sixth were seen once; the top ten hold 43%. Specimen: PBMCs, mostly from graft donor cells, collected 360 days after TCRalphabeta/CD19-depleted stem cell transplant. These TCRs come from a male patient under 10 years old who had a stem cell transplant for acute lymphoblastic leukemia, so the T cells may come from the graft donor. CDR3s include the opening cysteine and the closing phenylalanine or tryptophan. A D gene is named only where the DNA matches it firmly. Only some rows state a clone size, as once, few, many or a class for expanded clones.

abundance	d_gene	v_gene	j_gene	CDR3nt	CDR3aa
.	TRBD1	TRBV12-3/TRBV12-4	TRBJ2-2	TGTGCCAGCAGTTTAATGGGACAGGTCCTTGCCGGGGAGCTGTTTTTT	CASSLMGQVLAGELFF
few	TRBD2	TRBV6-4	TRBJ2-2	TGTGCCAGCAGCCCCTTTAGCGGGGCTAACACCGGGGAGCTGTTTTTT	CASSPFSGANTGELFF
.	TRBD2	TRBV5-1	TRBJ2-3	TGCGCCAGCAGCAGGTCCGGGACTAGCGGGGGGGCGTTCAGCACAGATACGCAGTATTTT	CASSRSGTSGGAFSTDTQYF
many	TRBD2	TRBV7-3	TRBJ2-7	TGTGCCAGCAGCTGGACGGTGGGAGGGGAGCAGTACTTC	CASSWTVGGEQYF
.	TRBD1	TRBV20-1	TRBJ2-1	TGCAGTGCTAGAAGAGGACAGGTTGAGCAGTTCTTC	CSARRGQVEQFF
few	.	TRBV7-9	TRBJ1-1	TGTGCCAGCAGCTTAGGGTCGCAGGGAGAAGCTTTCTTT	CASSLGSQGEAFF
.	.	TRBV20-1	TRBJ1-6	TGCAGTGCTAGAGATAACGCAGGGAGGGGGAGACCCCTCCACTTT	CSARDNAGRGRPLHF
.	.	TRBV7-2	TRBJ2-7	TGTGCCAGCAGCTTAACCAGGAACACTTACGAGCAGTACTTC	CASSLTRNTYEQYF
few	TRBD1	TRBV5-5	TRBJ2-3	TGTGCCAGCAGCCTTACAGGGGTGGAGACAGATACGCAGTATTTT	CASSLTGVETDTQYF
few	.	TRBV18	TRBJ2-5	TGTGCCAGCGAGGATGGAGATGAGACCCAGTACTTC	CASEDGDETQYF
once	TRBD1	TRBV15	TRBJ2-7	TGTGCCACCAGCAAAGGACAGGGCTCCTACGAGCAGTACTTC	CATSKGQGSYEQYF
few	TRBD1	TRBV12-3/TRBV12-4	TRBJ2-2	TGTGCCAGCAGGTGGACAGGGCAAGCCGGGGAGCTGTTTTTT	CASRWTGQAGELFF
.	TRBD2	TRBV20-1	TRBJ2-7	TGCAGTGCTAGAGATCCTTTCGGACTAGCGGGGGGGAACGAGCAGTACTTC	CSARDPFGLAGGNEQYF
many	TRBD1	TRBV28	TRBJ2-7	TGTGCCACCAAAACAGGGGTCGGCGAGCAGTACTTC	CATKTGVGEQYF
.	TRBD2	TRBV6-2/TRBV6-3	TRBJ2-1	TGTGCCAGCAGTTACTTTCTCGGGAGGGACTACAATGAGCAGTTCTTC	CASSYFLGRDYNEQFF
few	.	TRBV6-1	TRBJ2-2	TGTGCCAGCAGTGAGCTAGGAGGGGTCACCGGGGAGCTGTTTTTT	CASSELGGVTGELFF
many	.	TRBV20-1	TRBJ2-3	TGCAGTGTGGTGCGGGCAAGCACAGATACGCAGTATTTT	CSVVRASTDTQYF
.	TRBD1	TRBV12-3/TRBV12-4	TRBJ1-5	TGTGCCAGCAGTTTCTCAGGGGGGGGTCAGCCCCAGCATTTT	CASSFSGGGQPQHF
.	TRBD1	TRBV4-3	TRBJ1-4	TGCGCCAGCAGCCGGACGGGGACAGGGGAAAAAAAACTGTTTTTT	CASSRTGTGEKKLFF
few	.	TRBV5-1	TRBJ2-3	TGCGCCAGCAGCTTGGCGTGGGGCGGCTCTGAGGATACGCAGTATTTT	CASSLAWGGSEDTQYF
.	.	TRBV5-6	TRBJ1-5	TGTGCCAGCAGCTTGAACGTAAATAGCAATCAGCCCCAGCATTTT	CASSLNVNSNQPQHF
.	.	TRBV7-8	TRBJ2-1	TGTGCCAGCAGCTTCCCCGGTGGGAATGAGCAGTTCTTC	CASSFPGGNEQFF
.	.	TRBV29-1	TRBJ2-1	TGCAGCGTTCTCAACAATGAGCAGTTCTTC	CSVLNNEQFF
.	.	TRBV20-1	TRBJ1-5	TGCAGTGCTAGAGGGGCCCCAGGAAGCAATCAGCCCCAGCATTTT	CSARGAPGSNQPQHF
few	.	TRBV11-2	TRBJ1-2	TGTGCCAGCAGCCTGGGACTCTATGGCTACACCTTC	CASSLGLYGYTF
few	TRBD1	TRBV5-1	TRBJ1-2	TGCGCCAGCAGCGGGGGACAGGTAGATGGCTACACCTTC	CASSGGQVDGYTF
.	.	TRBV9	TRBJ2-7	TGTGCCAGCAGCCCGGAGGTCGAGCAGTACTTC	CASSPEVEQYF
few	TRBD1	TRBV5-6	TRBJ2-2	TGTGCCAGCAGCCCTCCATGGGCTGACAGGGGATGGGGCACCGGGGAGCTGTTTTTT	CASSPPWADRGWGTGELFF
many	TRBD2	TRBV29-1	TRBJ2-1	TGCAGCGCCCCCAACCGGGACTATGGTATGCGGAATGAGCAGTTCTTC	CSAPNRDYGMRNEQFF
many	TRBD2	TRBV12-3/TRBV12-4	TRBJ2-5	TGTGCCAGCAAACCACTAGCGGAGAAAGAGACCCAGTACTTC	CASKPLAEKETQYF
few	TRBD1	TRBV28	TRBJ1-2	TGTGCCAGCAGTCGGACAGGGGGCGCCTATGGCTACACCTTC	CASSRTGGAYGYTF
few	TRBD2	TRBV3-1	TRBJ2-7	TGTGCCAGCACCCAAGGGTCCGCGGGGGGCTTTTACGAGCAGTACTTC	CASTQGSAGGFYEQYF
.	.	TRBV5-1	TRBJ2-7	TGCGCCAGCAGCTTGGTGCGGGGCCCCTCCTACGAGCAGAACTTC	CASSLVRGPSYEQNF
.	.	TRBV10-3	TRBJ2-1	TGTGCCACCCTGAACGGATTAGGTCGCAATGAGCAGTTCTTC	CATLNGLGRNEQFF
few	.	TRBV5-1	TRBJ2-4	TGCGCCAGCAGCTTGGAGACCCAAGGGGACATTCAGTACTTC	CASSLETQGDIQYF
few	TRBD1	TRBV5-1	TRBJ1-3	TGCGCCAGCAGCGGCGGACAGGGCCCGATAAGCTCTGGAAACACCATATATTTT	CASSGGQGPISSGNTIYF
.	TRBD2	TRBV12-3/TRBV12-4	TRBJ2-4	TGTGCCAGCACCCTAGGGCCCCCGGGAGGCATTCAGTACTTC	CASTLGPPGGIQYF